This T cell receptor beta chain was recorded in a study of T cells in Graves' hyperthyroidism and ophthalmopathy. Whole-study context: Peripheral blood was collected at initial diagnosis, before any treatment. General study results and limits: Prediction of ophthalmopathy progression came a median approximately 6 months pre-onset. Ophthalmopathy and stable hyperthyroidism were told apart by a 13 V-J model.

About this clonotype itself: No antigen is known for it.

Trimming removed 0 bases from V and 5 bases from J; junction bases left unmatched: 8. This CDR3 has 15 residues. Germline-derived CDR1 and CDR2 are DFQATT and SNEGSKA (reference sequence). TCR beta CDR3 region amplification was performed from RNA transcripts. The HTBI primer set was used in a first-round RT-PCR of the TCR CDR3. MiXCR was run by TCRdb on the multiplex PCR reads, yielding one entry per CDR3 protein. The sample carries about 560,000 distinct CDR3 sequences, 16% recorded once. Subjects aged 18 to 65 presented with newly diagnosed hyperthyroidism of less than 2 months' duration. The sequenced sample consisted of blood. The TCR comes from a woman aged 18 to 35 with Graves' hyperthyroidism. This chain joins TRBV20-1 and TRBJ1-1; 8 nucleotides match TRBD1. The CDR3 region has the DNA TGCAGTGCTAGAGATCCGAACAGGGGGGAGACTGAAGCTTTCTTT. It is translated as CSARDPNRGETEAFF.